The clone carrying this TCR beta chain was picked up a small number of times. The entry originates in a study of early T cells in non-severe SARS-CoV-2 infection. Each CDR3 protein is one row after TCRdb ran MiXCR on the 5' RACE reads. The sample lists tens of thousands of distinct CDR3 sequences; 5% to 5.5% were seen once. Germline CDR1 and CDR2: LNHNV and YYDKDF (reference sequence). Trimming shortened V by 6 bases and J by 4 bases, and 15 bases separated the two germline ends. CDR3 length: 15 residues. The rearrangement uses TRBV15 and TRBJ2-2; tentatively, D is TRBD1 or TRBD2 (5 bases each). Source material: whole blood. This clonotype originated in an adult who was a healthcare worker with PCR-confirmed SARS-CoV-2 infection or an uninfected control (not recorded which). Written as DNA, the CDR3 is TGTGCCACCAGTCCACTACCGAGGGGCACCGGGGAGCTGTTTTTT. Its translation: CATSPLPRGTGELFF. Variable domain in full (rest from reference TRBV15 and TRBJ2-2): DAMVIQNPRYQVTQFGKPVTLSCSQTLNHNVMYWYQQKSSQAPKLLFHYYDKDFNNEADTPDNFQSRRPNTSFCFLDIRSPGLGDTAMYLCATSPLPRGTGELFFGEGSRLTVL.